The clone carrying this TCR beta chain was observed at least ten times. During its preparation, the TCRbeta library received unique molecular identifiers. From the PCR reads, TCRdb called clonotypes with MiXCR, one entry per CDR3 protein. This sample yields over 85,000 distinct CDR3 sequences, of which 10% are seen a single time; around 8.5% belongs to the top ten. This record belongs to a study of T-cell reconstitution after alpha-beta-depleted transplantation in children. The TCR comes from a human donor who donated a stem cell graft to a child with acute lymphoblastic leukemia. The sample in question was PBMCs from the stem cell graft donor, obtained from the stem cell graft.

Written as DNA, the CDR3 is TGTGCCAGCAGTGAAGGGGTCTCAGACTTCACCGGGGAGCTGTTTTTT. Amino acid sequence: CASSEGVSDFTGELFF. The gene calls are TRBV12-3 or TRBV12-4 and TRBJ2-2; tentatively, D is TRBD1 (5 bases). The CDR3 covers 16 residues. V was cut by 5 bases and J by 4 bases, with 17 bases left in between.